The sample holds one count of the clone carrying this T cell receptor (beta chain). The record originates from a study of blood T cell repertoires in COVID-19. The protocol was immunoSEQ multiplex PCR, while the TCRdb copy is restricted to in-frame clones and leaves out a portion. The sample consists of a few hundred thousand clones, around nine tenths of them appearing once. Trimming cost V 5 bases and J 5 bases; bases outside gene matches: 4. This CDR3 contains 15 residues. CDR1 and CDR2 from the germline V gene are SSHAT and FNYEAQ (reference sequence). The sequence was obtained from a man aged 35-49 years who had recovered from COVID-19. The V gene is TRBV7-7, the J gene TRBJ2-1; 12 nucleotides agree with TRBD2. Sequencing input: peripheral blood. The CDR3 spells CASSPGLAGNNEQFF. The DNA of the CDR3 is TGTGCCAGCAGCCCGGGACTAGCGGGTAACAATGAGCAGTTCTTC.